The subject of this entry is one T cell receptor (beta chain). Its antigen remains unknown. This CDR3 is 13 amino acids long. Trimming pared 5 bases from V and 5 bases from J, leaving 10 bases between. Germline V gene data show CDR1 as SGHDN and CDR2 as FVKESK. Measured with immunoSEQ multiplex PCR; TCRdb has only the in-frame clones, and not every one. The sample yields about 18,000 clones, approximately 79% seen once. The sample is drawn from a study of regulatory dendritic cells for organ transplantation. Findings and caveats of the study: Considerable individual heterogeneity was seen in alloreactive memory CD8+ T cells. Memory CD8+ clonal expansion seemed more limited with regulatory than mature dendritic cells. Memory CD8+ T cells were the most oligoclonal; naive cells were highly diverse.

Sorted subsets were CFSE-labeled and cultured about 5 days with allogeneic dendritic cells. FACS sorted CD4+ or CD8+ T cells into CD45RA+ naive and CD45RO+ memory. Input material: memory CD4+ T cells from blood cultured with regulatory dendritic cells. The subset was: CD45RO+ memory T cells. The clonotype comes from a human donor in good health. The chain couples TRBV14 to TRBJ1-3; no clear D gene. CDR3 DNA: TGTGCCAGCAGCGATGGCTGGCGAAACACCATATATTTT. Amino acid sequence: CASSDGWRNTIYF.